This TCR beta chain is from a study of CD8+ T cells in alopecia areata. Study in general: Each of the treated patients was given oral tofacitinib, 5 to 10 mg twice daily, for moderate-to-severe alopecia areata.

It was cDNA, reverse transcribed from extracted RNA, that served as the sequencing template. The assay was immunoSEQ multiplex PCR, and TCRdb's table has in-frame clones only and misses some. The table has about 99,000 clones, 70% to 90% seen once; the top ten hold 11%. CDR1 and CDR2 (germline): SGHTA, FQGNSA. The ends lost 4 bases at V and 2 bases at J; junction bases unmatched: 5. The CDR3 runs to 15 residues. Stated treatment: oral pan-JAK inhibitor, 5-10 mg twice daily. The receptor comes from a human donor with alopecia areata. The rearrangement uses TRBV7-2 and TRBJ1-3; 7 positions match TRBD1. The source material was CD8+ T cells sorted from blood, sampled at approximately week 31, from a patient treated with tofacitinib. CDR3 in amino acids: CASSSSDRPGNTIYF. Written as DNA, the CDR3 is TGTGCCAGCAGCTCCTCGGACAGGCCTGGAAACACCATATATTTT.